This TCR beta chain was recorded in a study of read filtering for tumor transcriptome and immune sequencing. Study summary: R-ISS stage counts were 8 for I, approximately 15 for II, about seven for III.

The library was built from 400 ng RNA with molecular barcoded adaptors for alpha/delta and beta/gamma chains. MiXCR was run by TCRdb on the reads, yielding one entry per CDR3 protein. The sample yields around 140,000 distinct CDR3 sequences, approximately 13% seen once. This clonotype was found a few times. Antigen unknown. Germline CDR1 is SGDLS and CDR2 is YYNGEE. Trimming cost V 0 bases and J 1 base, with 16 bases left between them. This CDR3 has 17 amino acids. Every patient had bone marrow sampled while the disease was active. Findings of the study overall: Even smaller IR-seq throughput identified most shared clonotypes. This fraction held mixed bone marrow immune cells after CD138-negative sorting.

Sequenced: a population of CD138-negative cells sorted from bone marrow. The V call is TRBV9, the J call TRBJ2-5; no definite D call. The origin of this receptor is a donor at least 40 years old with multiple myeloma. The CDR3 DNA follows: TGTGCCAGCAGCGTAGTTGTCCCTCATCCAGTCCAAGAGACCCAGTACTTC. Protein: CASSVVVPHPVQETQYF.